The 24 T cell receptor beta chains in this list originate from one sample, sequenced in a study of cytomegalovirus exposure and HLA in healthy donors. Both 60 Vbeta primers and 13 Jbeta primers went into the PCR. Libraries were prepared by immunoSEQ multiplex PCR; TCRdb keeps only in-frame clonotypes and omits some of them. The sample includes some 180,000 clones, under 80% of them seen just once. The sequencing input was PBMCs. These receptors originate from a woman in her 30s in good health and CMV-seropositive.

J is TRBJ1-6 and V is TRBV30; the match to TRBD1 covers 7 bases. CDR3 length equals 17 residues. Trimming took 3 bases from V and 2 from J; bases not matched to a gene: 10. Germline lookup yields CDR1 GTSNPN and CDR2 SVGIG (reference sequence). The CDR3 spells CAWRGNNRGTYNSPLHF. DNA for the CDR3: TGTGCCTGGAGAGGGAACAACAGGGGCACCTATAATTCACCCCTCCACTTT.

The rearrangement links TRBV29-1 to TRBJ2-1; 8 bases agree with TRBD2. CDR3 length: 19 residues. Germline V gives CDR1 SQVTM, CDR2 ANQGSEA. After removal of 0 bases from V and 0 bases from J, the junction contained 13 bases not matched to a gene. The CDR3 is CSVEERVRERGSSYNEQFF. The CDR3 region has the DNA TGCAGCGTTGAAGAAAGGGTTCGGGAGCGGGGGAGCTCCTACAATGAGCAGTTCTTC.

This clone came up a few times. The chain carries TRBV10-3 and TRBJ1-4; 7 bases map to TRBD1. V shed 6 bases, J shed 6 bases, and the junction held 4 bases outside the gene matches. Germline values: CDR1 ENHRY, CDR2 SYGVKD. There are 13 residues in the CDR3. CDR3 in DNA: TGTGCCATCAGACAGGGGTCTGATGAAAAACTGTTTTTT. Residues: CAIRQGSDEKLFF.

The CDR3 sequence is CASSAISGTSPTDTQYF. The CDR3 DNA sequence: TGTGCCAGCAGCGCGATCTCCGGGACAAGTCCTACAGATACGCAGTATTTT. The rearrangement uses TRBV9 and TRBJ2-3, with D perhaps matching TRBD1 (6 bases). The V gene's germline CDR1 is SGDLS and CDR2 YYNGEE. The CDR3 is made up of 17 amino acids. The V gene lost 3 bases and the J gene lost 3 bases, with 20 bases spanning the gap.

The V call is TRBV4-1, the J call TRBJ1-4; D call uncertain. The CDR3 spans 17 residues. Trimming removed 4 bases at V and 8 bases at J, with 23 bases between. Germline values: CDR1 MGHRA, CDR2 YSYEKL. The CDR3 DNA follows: TGCGCCAGCAGCCGCGCCTCGGGAGGGATAGGAAGGGAAAAACTGTTTTTT. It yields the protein CASSRASGGIGREKLFF.

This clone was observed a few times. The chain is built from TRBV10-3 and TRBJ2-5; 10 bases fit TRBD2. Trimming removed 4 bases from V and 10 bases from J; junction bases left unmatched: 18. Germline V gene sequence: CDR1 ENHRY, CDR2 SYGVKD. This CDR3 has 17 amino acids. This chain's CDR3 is CAISGFMASGGPGDQYF. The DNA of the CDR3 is TGTGCCATCAGTGGGTTTATGGCTAGCGGGGGCCCGGGGGACCAGTACTTC.

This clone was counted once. CDR3 sequence reads: CATSGGGSFADTQYF. The CDR3 nucleotides are TGTGCCACCAGCGGCGGGGGATCATTCGCAGATACGCAGTATTTT. This chain uses TRBV15 with TRBJ2-3; 7 positions agree with TRBD2. J lost 4 bases, V lost 5 bases, and 9 bases had no gene match. The CDR3 has 15 amino acids. CDR1 is LNHNV, CDR2 YYDKDF, per germline (reference sequence).

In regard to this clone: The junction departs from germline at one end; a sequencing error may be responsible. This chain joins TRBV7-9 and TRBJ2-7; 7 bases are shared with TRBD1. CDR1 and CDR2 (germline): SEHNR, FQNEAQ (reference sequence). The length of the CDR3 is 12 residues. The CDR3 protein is CSSSVQGNEQYF. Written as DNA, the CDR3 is TGTTCCAGCAGCGTACAGGGGAACGAGCAGTACTTC.

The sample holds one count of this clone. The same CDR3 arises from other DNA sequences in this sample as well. As DNA, the CDR3 is TGCGCCAGCAGCCAAGACCGTTCCTACGAGCAGTACTTC. Translating gives CASSQDRSYEQYF. J is TRBJ2-7 and V is TRBV4-3; no firm D call. Deletions cut 0 bases from V and 1 base from J, with 4 bases between. The CDR3 extends over 13 amino acids. Germline V gives CDR1 LGHNA, CDR2 YSLEER.

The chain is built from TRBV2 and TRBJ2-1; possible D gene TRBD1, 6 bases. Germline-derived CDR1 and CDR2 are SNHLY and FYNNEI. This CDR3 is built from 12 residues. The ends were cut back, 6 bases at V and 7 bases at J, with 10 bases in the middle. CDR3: CASRQGGNEQFF. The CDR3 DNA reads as TGTGCCAGCAGACAGGGCGGGAATGAGCAGTTCTTC.

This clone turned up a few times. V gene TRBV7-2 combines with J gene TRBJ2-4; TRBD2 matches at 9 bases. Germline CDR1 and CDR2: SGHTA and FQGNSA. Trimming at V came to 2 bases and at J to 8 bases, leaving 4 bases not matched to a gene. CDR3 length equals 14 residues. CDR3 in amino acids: CASSLQPSGDIQYF. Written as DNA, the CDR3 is TGTGCCAGCAGCTTACAGCCTAGCGGGGACATTCAGTACTTC.

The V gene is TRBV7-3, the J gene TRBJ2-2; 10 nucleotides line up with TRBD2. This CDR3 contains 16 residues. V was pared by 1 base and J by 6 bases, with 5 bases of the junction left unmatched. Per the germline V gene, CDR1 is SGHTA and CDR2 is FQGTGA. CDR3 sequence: CASSLKASGGPGELFF. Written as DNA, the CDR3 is TGTGCCAGCAGCTTAAAAGCTAGCGGGGGCCCCGGGGAGCTGTTTTTT.

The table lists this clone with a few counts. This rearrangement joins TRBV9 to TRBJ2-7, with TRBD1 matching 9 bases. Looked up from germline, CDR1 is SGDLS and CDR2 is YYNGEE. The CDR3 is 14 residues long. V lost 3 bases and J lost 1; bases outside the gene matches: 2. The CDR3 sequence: CASSGTGESYEQYF. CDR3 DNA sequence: TGTGCCAGCAGCGGGACAGGGGAATCCTACGAGCAGTACTTC.

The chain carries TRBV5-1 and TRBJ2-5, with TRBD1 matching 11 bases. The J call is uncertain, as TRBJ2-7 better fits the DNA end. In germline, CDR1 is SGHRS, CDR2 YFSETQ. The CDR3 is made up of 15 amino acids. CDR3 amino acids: CASSLAGQGAYEQYF. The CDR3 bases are TGCGCCAGCAGCTTGGCTGGACAGGGGGCTTACGAGCAGTACTTC.

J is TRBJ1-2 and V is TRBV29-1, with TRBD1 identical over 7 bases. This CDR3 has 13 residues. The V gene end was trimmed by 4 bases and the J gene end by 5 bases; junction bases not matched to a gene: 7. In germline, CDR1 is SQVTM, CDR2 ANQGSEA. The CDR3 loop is CSVGRGGEYGYTF. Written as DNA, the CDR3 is TGCAGCGTTGGGAGAGGGGGCGAATATGGCTACACCTTC.

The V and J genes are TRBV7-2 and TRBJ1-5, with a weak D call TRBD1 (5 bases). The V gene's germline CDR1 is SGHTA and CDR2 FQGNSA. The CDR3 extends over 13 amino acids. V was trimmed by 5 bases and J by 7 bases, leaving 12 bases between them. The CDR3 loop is CASSRQGQQPQHF. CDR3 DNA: TGTGCCAGCAGCCGGCAGGGCCAGCAGCCCCAGCATTTT.

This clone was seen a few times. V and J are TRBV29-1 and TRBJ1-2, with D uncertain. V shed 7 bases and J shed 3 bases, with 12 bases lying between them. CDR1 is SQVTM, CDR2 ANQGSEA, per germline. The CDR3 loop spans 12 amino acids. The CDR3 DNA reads TGCAGCGCCGAGCGGGGTTACTATGGCTACACCTTC. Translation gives CSAERGYYGYTF.

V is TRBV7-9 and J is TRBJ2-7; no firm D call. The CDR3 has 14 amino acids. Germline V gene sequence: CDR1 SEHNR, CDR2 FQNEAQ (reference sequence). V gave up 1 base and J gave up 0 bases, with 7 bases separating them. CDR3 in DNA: TGTGCCAGCAGCTTAGTAACAACCTCCTACGAGCAGTACTTC. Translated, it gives CASSLVTTSYEQYF. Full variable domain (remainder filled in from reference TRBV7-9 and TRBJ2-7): DTGVSQNPRHKITKRGQNVTFRCDPISEHNRLYWYRQTLGQGPEFLTYFQNEAQLEKSRLLSDRFSAERPKGSFSTLEIQRTEQGDSAMYLCASSLVTTSYEQYFGPGTRLTVT.

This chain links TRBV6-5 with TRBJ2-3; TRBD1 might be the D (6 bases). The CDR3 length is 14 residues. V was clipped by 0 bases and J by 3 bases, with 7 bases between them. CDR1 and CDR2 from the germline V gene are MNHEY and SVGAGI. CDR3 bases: TGTGCCAGCAGTTACTCCCAGGGGACAGATACGCAGTATTTT. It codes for CASSYSQGTDTQYF.

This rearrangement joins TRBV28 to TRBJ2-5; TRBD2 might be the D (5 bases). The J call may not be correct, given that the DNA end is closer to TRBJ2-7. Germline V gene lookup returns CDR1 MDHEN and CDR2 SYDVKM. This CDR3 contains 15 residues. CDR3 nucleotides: TGTGCCAGCAGTCCCTCCCCAGCGGCTTCCTACGAGCAGTACTTC. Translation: CASSPSPAASYEQYF.

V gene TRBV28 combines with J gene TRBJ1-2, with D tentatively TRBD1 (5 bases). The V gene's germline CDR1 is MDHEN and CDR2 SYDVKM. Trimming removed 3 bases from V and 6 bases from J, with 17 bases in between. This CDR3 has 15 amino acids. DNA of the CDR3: TGTGCCAGCAGTTTTGGGGCAGGGATTTGGGATGGCTACACCTTC. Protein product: CASSFGAGIWDGYTF.

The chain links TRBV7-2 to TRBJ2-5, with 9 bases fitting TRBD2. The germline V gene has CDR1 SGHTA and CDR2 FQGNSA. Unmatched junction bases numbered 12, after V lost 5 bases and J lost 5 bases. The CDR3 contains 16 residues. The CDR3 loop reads CASSLSPAGGRETQYF. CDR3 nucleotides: TGTGCCAGCAGCCTGAGTCCAGCGGGGGGCCGGGAGACCCAGTACTTC.

CDR3 DNA sequence: TGTGCCAGCAGCCAAGGACCCCAGACTAGCGGGGGGGTTTACGAGCAGTACTTC. This sequence encodes CASSQGPQTSGGVYEQYF. The chain uses TRBV4-2 and TRBJ2-7; 14 bases line up with TRBD2. Germline V gene data show CDR1 as LGHNA and CDR2 as YNFKEQ. With 1 base clipped from V and 4 bases from J, the junction kept 9 bases outside the gene matches. This CDR3 is 18 amino acids long.

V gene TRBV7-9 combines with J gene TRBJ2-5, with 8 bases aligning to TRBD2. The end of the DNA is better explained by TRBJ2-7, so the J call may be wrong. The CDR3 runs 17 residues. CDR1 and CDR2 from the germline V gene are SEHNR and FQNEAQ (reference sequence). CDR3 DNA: TGTGCCAGCAGCTCACCGGGGATAGCGGGGAGCTCCTACGAGCAGTACTTC. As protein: CASSSPGIAGSSYEQYF.